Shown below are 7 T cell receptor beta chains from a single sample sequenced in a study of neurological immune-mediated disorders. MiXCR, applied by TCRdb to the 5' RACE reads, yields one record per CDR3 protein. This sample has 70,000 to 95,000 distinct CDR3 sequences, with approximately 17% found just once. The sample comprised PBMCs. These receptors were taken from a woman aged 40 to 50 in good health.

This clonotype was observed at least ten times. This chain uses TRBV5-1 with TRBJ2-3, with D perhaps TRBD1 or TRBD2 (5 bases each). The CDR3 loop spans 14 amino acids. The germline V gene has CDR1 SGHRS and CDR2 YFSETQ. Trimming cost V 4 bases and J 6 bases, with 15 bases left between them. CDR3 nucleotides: TGCGCCAGCAGCCCCTCGGGGACCGAGGATACGCAGTATTTT. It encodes CASSPSGTEDTQYF.

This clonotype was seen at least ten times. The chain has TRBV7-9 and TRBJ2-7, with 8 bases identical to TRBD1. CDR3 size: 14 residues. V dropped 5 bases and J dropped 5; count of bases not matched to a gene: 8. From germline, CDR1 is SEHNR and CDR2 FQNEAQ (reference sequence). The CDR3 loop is CASSLTGGIDEQYF. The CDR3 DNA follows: TGTGCCAGCAGCCTCACAGGGGGTATCGACGAGCAGTACTTC.

The CDR3: CASRPELAARYSTDTQYF. CDR3 sequence (DNA): TGTGCCAGCCGCCCGGAATTGGCCGCCCGGTATAGCACAGATACGCAGTATTTT. This chain links TRBV6-6 with TRBJ2-3; D ambiguous. Trimming left V 8 bases short and J 0 bases short, with 24 bases between. The CDR3 has 18 amino acids. Germline lookup yields CDR1 MNHNY and CDR2 SVGAGI (reference sequence).

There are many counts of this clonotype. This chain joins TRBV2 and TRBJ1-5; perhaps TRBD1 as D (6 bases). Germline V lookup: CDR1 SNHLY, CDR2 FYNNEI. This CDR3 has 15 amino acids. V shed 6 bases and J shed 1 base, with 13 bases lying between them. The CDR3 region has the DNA TGTGCCAGCAGATCAAGGACAGAAAGCAATCAGCCCCAGCATTTT. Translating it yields CASRSRTESNQPQHF. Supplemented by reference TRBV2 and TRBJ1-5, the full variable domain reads EPEVTQTPSHQVTQMGQEVILRCVPISNHLYFYWYRQILGQKVEFLVSFYNNEISEKSEIFDDQFSVERPDGSNFTLKIRSTKLEDSAMYFCASRSRTESNQPQHFGDGTRLSIL.

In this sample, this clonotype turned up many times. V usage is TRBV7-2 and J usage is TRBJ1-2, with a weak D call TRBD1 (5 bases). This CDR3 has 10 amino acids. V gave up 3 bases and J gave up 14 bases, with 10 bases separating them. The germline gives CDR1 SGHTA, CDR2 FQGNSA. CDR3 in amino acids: CASSFPGYTF. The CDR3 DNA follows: TGTGCCAGCAGCTTCCCAGGGTATACCTTC.

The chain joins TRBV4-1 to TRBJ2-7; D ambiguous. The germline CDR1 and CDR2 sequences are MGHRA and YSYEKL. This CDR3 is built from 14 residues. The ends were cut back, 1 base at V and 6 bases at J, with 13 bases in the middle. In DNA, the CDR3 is TGCGCCAGCAGCCAAGTAGGCCTCTTTCCCGAGCAGTACTTC. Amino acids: CASSQVGLFPEQYF.

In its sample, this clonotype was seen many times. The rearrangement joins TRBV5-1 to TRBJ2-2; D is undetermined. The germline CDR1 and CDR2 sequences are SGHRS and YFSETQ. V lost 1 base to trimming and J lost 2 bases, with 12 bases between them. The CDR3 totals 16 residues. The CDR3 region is CASSLLQSLNTGELFF. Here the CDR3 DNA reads TGCGCCAGCAGCTTGTTGCAGAGTTTAAACACCGGGGAGCTGTTTTTT.